This T cell receptor (beta chain) was captured in a study of blood T cell dynamics during melanoma immunotherapy. This clone was recorded a few times. Antigen unknown. Here immunoSEQ multiplex PCR was the method, and the copy in TCRdb shows in-frame clones only, minus some. The sample has about 8,400 clones, around 85% seen once. The study's findings and limits: Unlike progressors, later disease-control patients had W3 repertoires gaining clonality or diversity.

Germline V gene data show CDR1 as MDHEN and CDR2 as SYDVKM. The V gene end was trimmed by 11 bases and the J gene end by 3 bases; junction bases not matched to a gene: 12. This CDR3 comprises 14 residues. Time point defined: week 3, after first cycle of checkpoint inhibitor. The chain joins TRBV28 to TRBJ2-7; the match to TRBD1 covers 8 bases. This receptor was taken from a human donor with melanoma. Sequences were derived from blood, sampled from a patient treated with checkpoint blockade. Here the CDR3 reads CASYEAGGIYEQYF. In nucleotides, the CDR3 is TGTGCCTCCTACGAGGCAGGGGGCATCTACGAGCAGTACTTC.